This T cell receptor (beta chain) emerged from a study of CD8 T cells in Susac syndrome. Blood CD8+ and CD4+ T cells underwent high-throughput TCR beta sequencing. TEMRA cells were enriched by FACS, while CD8+ and CD4+ T cells were obtained through a negative isolation that was performed magnetically. Reverse transcription of roughly 0.5 to 1 ug RNA used random hexamers. TCRdb reprocessed the immunoSEQ multiplex PCR reads with MiXCR, giving one entry per CDR3 protein. The sample consists of approximately 170,000 distinct CDR3 sequences, 93% of them appearing once. Trimming removed 3 bases from V and 11 bases from J, with 20 bases in between. The CDR3 length is 15 residues.

The chain joins TRBV12-3 or TRBV12-4 to TRBJ1-5; TRBD1 is a possible D gene (5 bases). This sequence was found in a human donor in good health. What was sequenced was CD4+ T cells from PBMCs. The CDR3 is CASSFDGTPGEAQHF. In DNA form, the CDR3 reads TGTGCCAGCAGTTTTGATGGGACCCCCGGCGAGGCCCAGCATTTT.